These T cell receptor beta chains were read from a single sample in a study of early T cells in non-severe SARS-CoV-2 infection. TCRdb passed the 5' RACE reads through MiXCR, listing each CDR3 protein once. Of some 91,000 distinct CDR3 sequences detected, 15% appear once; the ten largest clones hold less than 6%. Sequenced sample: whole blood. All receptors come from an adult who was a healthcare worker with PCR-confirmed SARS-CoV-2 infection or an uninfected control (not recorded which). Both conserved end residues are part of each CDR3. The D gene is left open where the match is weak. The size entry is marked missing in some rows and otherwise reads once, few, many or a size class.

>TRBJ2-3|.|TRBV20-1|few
CSARMVAGDTQYF
TGCAGTGCTAGAATGGTAGCTGGGGATACGCAGTATTTT
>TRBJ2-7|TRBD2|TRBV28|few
CASSVGGRAYEQYF
TGTGCCAGCAGTGTGGGCGGGAGGGCCTACGAGCAGTACTTC
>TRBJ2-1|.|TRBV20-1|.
CSAPFTSSYNEQFF
TGCAGTGCGCCCTTCACAAGCTCCTACAATGAGCAGTTCTTC
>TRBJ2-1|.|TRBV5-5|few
CASTLTSSEDEQFF
TGTGCCAGCACCTTAACTTCCTCCGAGGATGAGCAGTTCTTC
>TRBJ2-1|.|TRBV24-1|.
CATSPAPGAKNEQFF
TGTGCCACCAGTCCTGCCCCGGGAGCAAAGAATGAGCAGTTCTTC
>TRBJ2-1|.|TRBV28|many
CASSFQGYYSYNEQFF
TGTGCCAGCAGTTTCCAGGGGTACTACTCCTACAATGAGCAGTTCTTC
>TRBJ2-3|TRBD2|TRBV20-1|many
CSARDSGTTTDTQYF
TGCAGTGCTAGAGATAGCGGGACGACAACAGATACGCAGTATTTT
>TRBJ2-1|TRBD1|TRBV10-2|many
CATRQGGGNEQFF
TGCGCCACCCGACAGGGGGGAGGCAATGAGCAGTTCTTC
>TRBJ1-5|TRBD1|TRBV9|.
CASSAPGQGNQPQHF
TGTGCCAGCAGCGCGCCGGGACAGGGCAATCAGCCCCAGCATTTT
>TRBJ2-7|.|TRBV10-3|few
CAISVGSRYEQYF
TGTGCCATCAGTGTTGGCAGCCGATACGAGCAGTACTTC
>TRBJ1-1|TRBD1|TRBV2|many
CASSEEGARGTEAFF
TGTGCCAGCAGTGAAGAGGGGGCGAGGGGCACTGAAGCTTTCTTT
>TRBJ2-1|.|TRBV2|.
CASSEGRGNEQFF
TGTGCCAGCAGTGAGGGACGAGGTAATGAGCAGTTCTTC
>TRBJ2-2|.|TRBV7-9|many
CASSFGQPVELFF
TGTGCCAGCAGCTTCGGACAGCCGGTCGAGCTGTTTTTT
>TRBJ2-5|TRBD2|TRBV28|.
CASSRLGRGETQYF
TGTGCCAGCAGTCGGTTAGGGCGGGGGGAGACCCAGTACTTC
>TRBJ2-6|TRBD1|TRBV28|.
CASSFGTGVPGANVLTF
TGTGCCAGCAGTTTTGGGACAGGCGTTCCCGGGGCCAACGTCCTGACTTTC
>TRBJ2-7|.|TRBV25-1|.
CASSDGPSDGYEQYF
TGTGCCAGCAGTGATGGACCGTCGGACGGCTACGAGCAGTACTTC
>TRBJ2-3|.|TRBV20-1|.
CSARDWVDVDTQYF
TGCAGTGCTAGGGACTGGGTTGATGTAGATACGCAGTATTTT
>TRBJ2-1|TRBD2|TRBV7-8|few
CASSSKKAGGPDEQFF
TGTGCCAGCAGCTCAAAAAAAGCGGGAGGGCCGGATGAGCAGTTCTTC
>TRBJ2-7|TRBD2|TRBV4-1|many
CASSQVAGGDYEQYF
TGCGCCAGCAGCCAAGTAGCGGGAGGGGACTACGAGCAGTACTTC
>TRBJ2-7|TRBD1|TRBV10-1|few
CASSEGQGLSEQYF
TGCGCCAGCAGTGAAGGACAGGGTCTCTCCGAGCAGTACTTC
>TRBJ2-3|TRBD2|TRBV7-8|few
CASSLGTSLNRDTQYF
TGTGCCAGCAGCTTAGGGACTAGTCTTAACCGCGATACGCAGTATTTT